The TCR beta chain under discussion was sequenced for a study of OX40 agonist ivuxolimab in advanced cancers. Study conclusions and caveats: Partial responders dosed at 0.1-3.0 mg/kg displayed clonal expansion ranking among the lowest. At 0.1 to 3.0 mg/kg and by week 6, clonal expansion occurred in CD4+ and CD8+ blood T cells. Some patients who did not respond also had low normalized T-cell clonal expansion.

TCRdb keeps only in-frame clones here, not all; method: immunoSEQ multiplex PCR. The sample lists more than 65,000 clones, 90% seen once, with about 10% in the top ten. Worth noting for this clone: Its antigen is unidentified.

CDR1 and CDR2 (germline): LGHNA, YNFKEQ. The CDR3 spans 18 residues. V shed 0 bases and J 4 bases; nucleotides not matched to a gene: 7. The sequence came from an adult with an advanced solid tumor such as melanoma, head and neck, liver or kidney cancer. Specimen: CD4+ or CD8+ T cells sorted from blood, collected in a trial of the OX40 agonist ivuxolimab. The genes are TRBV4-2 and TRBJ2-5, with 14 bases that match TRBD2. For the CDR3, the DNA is TGTGCCAGCAGCCAAGATGGGACTAGCGGGAGTCTGGGAGAGACCCAGTACTTC. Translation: CASSQDGTSGSLGETQYF.